The 14 T cell receptor beta chains reported below all come from one sample, sequenced in a study of blood T cell repertoires in COVID-19. Libraries were prepared by immunoSEQ multiplex PCR; TCRdb keeps only in-frame clonotypes and omits some of them. The sample yields over 150,000 clones, nearly 80% seen once. The sequenced material came from peripheral blood. These receptors were collected from an elderly man with acute or convalescent COVID-19.

This sequence joins TRBV15 and TRBJ1-1; D is possibly TRBD1 (5 bases). Trimming left V 3 bases short and J 11 bases short, with 19 bases between. Germline V lookup: CDR1 LNHNV, CDR2 YYDKDF (reference sequence). This CDR3 has 14 amino acids. The CDR3 region has the DNA TGTGCCACCAGCAGCTTCGGTGGGGCAGGGTACGCTTTCTTT. It is translated as CATSSFGGAGYAFF.

V usage is TRBV18 and J usage is TRBJ1-2; no clear D gene. Between the trimmed V and J ends, which lost 3 bases and 3 bases, there was a span of 8 bases. The CDR3 extends over 13 amino acids. CDR1 and CDR2 from the germline V gene are KGHSH and LQKENI. Here the CDR3 DNA reads TGTGCCAGCTCACCGGGAGGGTACTATGGCTACACCTTC. Encoded protein: CASSPGGYYGYTF.

The CDR3: CAWSIETGDSPLHF. CDR3 bases: TGTGCCTGGAGTATCGAGACAGGGGATTCACCCCTCCACTTT. The chain couples TRBV30 to TRBJ1-6; 8 positions agree with TRBD1. Per germline, CDR1 GTSNPN and CDR2 SVGIG (reference sequence). V was pared by 2 bases and J by 8 bases, with 5 bases of the junction left unmatched. This CDR3 spans 14 amino acids.

The chain employs TRBV7-3 and TRBJ1-2; D not resolved. CDR1 is SGHTA and CDR2 is FQGTGA in the germline V gene. This CDR3 has 15 amino acids. The V end lost 4 bases, the J end lost 5 bases, and 17 bases lay between the germline ends. CDR3 loop: CASSSNAGSSYGYTF. The CDR3 DNA is TGTGCCAGCAGCTCCAACGCCGGGTCCTCTTATGGCTACACCTTC.

A single count supports this clone. This sequence joins TRBV5-1 and TRBJ2-2; D is unresolved. The length of the CDR3 is 11 residues. Trimming shortened V by 2 bases and J by 8 bases, and 4 bases separated the two germline ends. From germline, CDR1 is SGHRS and CDR2 YFSETQ. The CDR3 loop is CASSFSGELFF. The CDR3 coding sequence is TGCGCCAGCAGCTTTTCTGGGGAGCTGTTTTTT.

The CDR3 sequence is CATSDRTGGARELFF. CDR3 bases: TGTGCCACCAGTGATCGGACAGGGGGGGCCCGGGAGCTGTTTTTT. The chain carries TRBV24-1 and TRBJ2-2, with 10 bases identical to TRBD1. V was pared by 3 bases and J by 9 bases, with 6 bases of the junction left unmatched. The CDR3 covers 15 residues. The germline V gene encodes CDR1 KGHDR and CDR2 SFDVKD.

The chain links TRBV5-1 to TRBJ1-4; D unclear. Between the trimmed V and J ends, which lost 1 base and 5 bases, there was a span of 6 bases. Germline values: CDR1 SGHRS, CDR2 YFSETQ. The CDR3 is made up of 13 amino acids. The CDR3 here is CASSLTGNEKLFF. The CDR3 DNA is TGCGCCAGCAGCTTGACGGGAAATGAAAAACTGTTTTTT.

The chain combines TRBV2 with TRBJ2-7; TRBD2 matches 7 bases. This CDR3 contains 15 residues. V was clipped by 2 bases and J by 0 bases; unmatched bases: 4. Germline CDR1 SNHLY, CDR2 FYNNEI. The CDR3 loop reads CASSENTGGSYEQYF. The CDR3 DNA reads TGTGCCAGCAGTGAAAATACGGGGGGCTCCTACGAGCAGTACTTC.

This clone was detected a few times. The chain uses TRBV5-1 and TRBJ2-7; weak D call: TRBD1 (5 bases). The CDR3 is 13 amino acids. The germline CDR1 and CDR2 sequences are SGHRS and YFSETQ. Trimming shortened V by 0 bases and J by 3 bases, and 7 bases separated the two germline ends. The CDR3 nucleotides read TGCGCCAGCAGCTTGGTCGACAGCTACGAGCAGTACTTC. Translated: CASSLVDSYEQYF.

The chain carries TRBV7-2 and TRBJ1-3; D uncertain. The CDR3 contains 14 residues. The germline V and J ends were trimmed by 1 base and 3 bases, with 7 bases remaining between them. The germline gives CDR1 SGHTA, CDR2 FQGNSA. The CDR3 DNA reads TGTGCCAGCAGCTTAGTGCGGCGTGGAAACACCATATATTTT. Translated, it gives CASSLVRRGNTIYF.

V gene TRBV10-2 combines with J gene TRBJ1-2, with TRBD1 as a possible D gene (6 bases). Germline assignment: CDR1 WSHSY and CDR2 SAAADI. The germline V and J ends were trimmed by 2 bases and 6 bases, with 7 bases remaining between them. The CDR3 contains 12 residues. The CDR3 sequence: CASSEAGDGYTF. CDR3 DNA: TGCGCCAGCAGTGAGGCAGGGGATGGCTACACCTTC.

The rearrangement joins TRBV27 to TRBJ2-1, with 11 bases lining up with TRBD2. CDR3 length: 15 amino acids. The ends lost 7 bases at V and 6 bases at J; junction bases unmatched: 8. Germline lookup yields CDR1 MNHEY and CDR2 SMNVEV (reference sequence). This chain's CDR3 is CASTREGLAGNEQFF. In DNA form, the CDR3 reads TGTGCCAGCACCAGAGAAGGACTAGCGGGCAATGAGCAGTTCTTC.

In this sample, this clone turned up a few times. V gene TRBV9 combines with J gene TRBJ2-6; perhaps TRBD1 as D (6 bases). Trimming shortened V by 4 bases and J by 0 bases, and 11 bases separated the two germline ends. Per germline, CDR1 SGDLS and CDR2 YYNGEE. This CDR3 has 16 residues. In nucleotides, the CDR3 is TGTGCCAGCAGCTTCCGACAGGTCTCTGGGGCCAACGTCCTGACTTTC. This gives the protein CASSFRQVSGANVLTF.

This chain connects TRBV5-1 to TRBJ1-2, with TRBD1 as a possible D gene (6 bases). Between the trimmed V and J ends, which lost 4 bases and 1 base, there was a span of 8 bases. This CDR3 contains 13 residues. The germline CDR1 and CDR2 sequences are SGHRS and YFSETQ. CDR3 amino acids: CASSPDSNYGYTF. The CDR3 region has the DNA TGCGCCAGCAGCCCGGACAGTAACTATGGCTACACCTTC.